The rows below give T cell receptor beta chains drawn from one sample of a study of blood T cell repertoires in COVID-19. Using immunoSEQ multiplex PCR, the repertoire was profiled, and TCRdb retains in-frame clones only, with some absent. The repertoire holds 400,000 or so clones, with more than 70% as singletons. The sequenced sample consisted of PBMCs or T cells enriched from blood (not recorded which). The receptors were gathered from a man aged 35-49 years in a cohort exposed to, infected with or recovered from COVID-19 (not recorded which). CDR3s include the opening cysteine and the closing phenylalanine or tryptophan. The order of the fields is V gene, D gene, J gene, clone size, CDR3 DNA, CDR3 protein. A D gene is named only where the DNA matches it firmly. Part of the rows lack a size; the others show once, few, many or a class for expanded clones.

TRBV6-5,.,TRBJ1-1,.,TGTGCCAGCAGTTCTAACCTTTTTGAAGCTTTCTTT,CASSSNLFEAFF
TRBV11-2,TRBD2,TRBJ2-7,.,TGTGCCAGCAGCTCCCAGTTGGGGGGGGCCTACGAGCAGTACTTC,CASSSQLGGAYEQYF
TRBV19,TRBD1,TRBJ1-2,once,TGTGCCAGTAGTAGTGGGGCGACAGGGGCCCTCTTTAACTATGGCTACACCTTC,CASSSGATGALFNYGYTF
TRBV5-1,.,TRBJ1-1,.,TGCGCCAGCAGACCTGAGACTTATAACACTGAAGCTTTCTTT,CASRPETYNTEAFF
TRBV5-1,TRBD1,TRBJ2-2,.,TGCGCCAGCAGCACGGGACAGGGTGCCGGGGAGCTGTTTTTT,CASSTGQGAGELFF
TRBV7-2,.,TRBJ2-7,.,TGTGCCAGCAACCAGGGTAGTCACCCCACCTCCGAGCAGTACTTC,CASNQGSHPTSEQYF
TRBV2,TRBD2,TRBJ2-2,.,TGTGCCAGCAGTGGTAGCGGGAGGGAAACCGGGGAGCTGTTTTTT,CASSGSGRETGELFF
TRBV5-1,.,TRBJ1-1,.,TGCGCCAGCAGCTTGGGGGGGCTGAACACTGAAGCTTTCTTT,CASSLGGLNTEAFF
TRBV7-2,.,TRBJ2-2,.,TGTGCCAGCAGCTTAGACAGGGTAAAGGAGCTGTTTTTT,CASSLDRVKELFF
TRBV15,.,TRBJ1-5,once,TGTGCCACCAGCTTAGGGCGGGGGAACCAGCCCCAGCATTTT,CATSLGRGNQPQHF
TRBV7-9,.,TRBJ2-7,.,TGTGCCAGCAGCATAGTCGTCTACGAGCAGTACTTC,CASSIVVYEQYF
TRBV24-1,TRBD2,TRBJ2-5,.,TGTGCCACCAGCGTGGGAGGGAGCCAAGAGACCCAGTACTTC,CATSVGGSQETQYF
TRBV27,.,TRBJ2-7,.,TGTGCCAGCAGTTCTAAAAAGGAAACAGGGACCTACGAGCAGTACTTC,CASSSKKETGTYEQYF
TRBV5-6,.,TRBJ2-3,.,TGTGCCAGCACTTTGGGTGGGCGCACAGATACGCAGTATTTT,CASTLGGRTDTQYF
TRBV6-6,.,TRBJ2-1,.,TGTGCCAGCACCTCCGGGCAGGGCATCTACAATGAGCAGTTCTTC,CASTSGQGIYNEQFF
TRBV6-2/TRBV6-3,.,TRBJ2-7,.,TGTGCCAGCAGCCTGGCGGGGATTAGCTCCTACGAGCAGTACTTC,CASSLAGISSYEQYF
TRBV19,TRBD1,TRBJ1-3,.,TGTGCCAGTAGTCTGACAGGGGCGATATCTGGAAACACCATATATTTT,CASSLTGAISGNTIYF
TRBV28,TRBD1,TRBJ1-1,.,TGTGCCAGCAGTCCCGGACAGGGGGTAGCTGAAGCTTTCTTT,CASSPGQGVAEAFF
TRBV30,.,TRBJ1-1,few,TGTGCCTGGAGGTCAACAATTCTTAACACTGAAGCTTTCTTT,CAWRSTILNTEAFF
TRBV3-1/TRBV3-2,.,TRBJ2-5,.,TGTGCCAGCAGCCAAGGGCAGGGGGGAGTAGAGACCCAGTACTTC,CASSQGQGGVETQYF
TRBV2,.,TRBJ2-3,.,TGTGCCAGCAGTGTAATGGGACTCAGCACAGATACGCAGTATTTT,CASSVMGLSTDTQYF
TRBV5-1,.,TRBJ2-1,.,TGCGCCAGCAGCTTGGACGGGATCGACAATGAGCAGTTCTTC,CASSLDGIDNEQFF
TRBV28,.,TRBJ2-7,few,TGTGCCAGCAGTTACCCCGTCGTCGACAGACCCTCCTACGAGCAGTACTTC,CASSYPVVDRPSYEQYF
TRBV2,TRBD1,TRBJ2-3,.,TGTGCCGACATGGACAGGCTAAGCACAGATACGCAGTATTTT,CADMDRLSTDTQYF
TRBV2,TRBD1,TRBJ2-1,once,TGTGCCAGCAGTGAAGTTATACAGGGGGCCTATGAGCAGTTCTTC,CASSEVIQGAYEQFF
TRBV27,.,TRBJ1-6,.,TGTGCCAGCAGTTACAGGGAAAATTCACCCCTCCACTTT,CASSYRENSPLHF
TRBV11-2,TRBD2,TRBJ2-3,.,TGTGCCAGCAGCTCATTGGCGGGAGGCCCCACAGATACGCAGTATTTT,CASSSLAGGPTDTQYF
TRBV28,.,TRBJ1-1,.,TGTGCCAGCAGTTTGGGACACTCTAACACTGAAGCTTTCTTT,CASSLGHSNTEAFF
TRBV27,.,TRBJ1-6,.,TGTGCCAGCAGATCGGGACAAAATAATTCACCCCTCCACTTT,CASRSGQNNSPLHF
TRBV11-2,TRBD2,TRBJ2-1,.,TGTGCCAGCAGCACGGGACTAGCGGGAGGGGGGGTTTACAATGAGCAGTTCTTC,CASSTGLAGGGVYNEQFF
TRBV28,TRBD1,TRBJ1-4,few,TGTGCCAGCAGTTCGCCGGGAGACAGGGGGATTGAAAAACTGTTTTTT,CASSSPGDRGIEKLFF
TRBV7-8,.,TRBJ2-3,once,TGTGCCAGCAGCACAACTAGAGTCAGCACAGATACGCAGTATTTT,CASSTTRVSTDTQYF
TRBV3-1/TRBV3-2,.,TRBJ1-2,.,TGTGCCAGCAGCCGTCAGGGGAGTGGAAATGGCTACACCTTC,CASSRQGSGNGYTF
TRBV19,.,TRBJ1-1,.,TGTGCCAGTAGCCGCGGGCGACTTGAAGCTTTCTTT,CASSRGRLEAFF
TRBV18,TRBD1,TRBJ1-5,once,TGTGCCAGCTCAAGGGACAGCCTTTCCAATCAGCCCCAGCATTTT,CASSRDSLSNQPQHF
TRBV5-1,TRBD1,TRBJ2-7,once,TGCGCCAGCAGCGGTGGACAGGGGCACGAGCAGTACTTC,CASSGGQGHEQYF
TRBV18,.,TRBJ2-3,once,TGTGCCAGCTCACCACAATCAGGTGGGAGTGGCACAGATACGCAGTATTTT,CASSPQSGGSGTDTQYF
TRBV2,TRBD1,TRBJ1-2,.,TGTGCCAGCAGGCGGGACAGGCTCAACTATGGCTACACCTTC,CASRRDRLNYGYTF
TRBV27,.,TRBJ2-7,.,TGTGCCAGCAGGGCGGGGAGAGGAAGGGACGAGCAGTACTTC,CASRAGRGRDEQYF
TRBV30,TRBD2,TRBJ2-3,.,TGTGCCTGGAGTCTGGGACTAGCGGGAGGAGGGAGTACGCAGTATTTT,CAWSLGLAGGGSTQYF
TRBV18,TRBD1,TRBJ2-7,once,TGTGCCAGCTCACGGGACAGAGAGGAAGAGCAGTACTTC,CASSRDREEEQYF
TRBV9,TRBD1,TRBJ1-2,.,TGTGCCAGCAGCGTAGGGGGACAGGGGGCTGGCTACACCTTC,CASSVGGQGAGYTF
TRBV29-1,.,TRBJ1-1,.,TGCAGCGTTGCCGTCAGGGTGGAGGCTTTCTTT,CSVAVRVEAFF
TRBV5-4,.,TRBJ2-1,.,TGTGCCAGCAGCTCTGTATCAAGAATCGGCAATGAGCAGTTCTTC,CASSSVSRIGNEQFF
TRBV29-1,TRBD1,TRBJ1-5,.,TGCAGCGTTGGGGCAGGGGGGAATCAGCCCCAGCATTTT,CSVGAGGNQPQHF
TRBV21-1,.,TRBJ1-1,.,TGTGCCAGCAGCAACGGGGGACAGGAAACCTTTAACACTGAAGCTTTCTTT,CASSNGGQETFNTEAFF
TRBV28,TRBD1,TRBJ1-3,once,TGTGCCAGCAGTGGGCGGACAGGGGGCGCAGGGGGAAACACCATATATTTT,CASSGRTGGAGGNTIYF
TRBV19,.,TRBJ2-1,once,TGTGCCAGTAGTATAGACCGGGACTCCAGACCTTCCTACAATGAGCAGTTCTTC,CASSIDRDSRPSYNEQFF
TRBV7-9,.,TRBJ1-6,few,TGTGCCAGCAGCACCCAGGGGCAGGGCCATAATTCACCCCTCCACTTT,CASSTQGQGHNSPLHF